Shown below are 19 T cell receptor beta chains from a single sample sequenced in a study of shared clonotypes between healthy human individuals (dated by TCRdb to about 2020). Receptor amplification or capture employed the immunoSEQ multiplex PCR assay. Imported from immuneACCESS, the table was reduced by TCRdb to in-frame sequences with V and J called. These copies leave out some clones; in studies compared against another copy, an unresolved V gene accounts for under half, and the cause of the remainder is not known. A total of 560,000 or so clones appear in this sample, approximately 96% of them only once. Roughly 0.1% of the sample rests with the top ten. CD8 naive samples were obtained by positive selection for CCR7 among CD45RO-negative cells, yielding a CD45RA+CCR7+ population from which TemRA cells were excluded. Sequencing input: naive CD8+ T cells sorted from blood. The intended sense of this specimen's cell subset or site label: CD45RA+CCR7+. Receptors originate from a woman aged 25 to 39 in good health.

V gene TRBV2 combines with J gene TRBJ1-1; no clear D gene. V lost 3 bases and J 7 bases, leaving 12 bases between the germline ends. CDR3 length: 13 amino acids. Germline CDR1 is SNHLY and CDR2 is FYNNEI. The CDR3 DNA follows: TGTGCCAGCAGTGAGTCAGAGGGCTTTGAAGCTTTCTTT. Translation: CASSESEGFEAFF. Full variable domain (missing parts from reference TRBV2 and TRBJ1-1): EPEVTQTPSHQVTQMGQEVILRCVPISNHLYFYWYRQILGQKVEFLVSFYNNEISEKSEIFDDQFSVERPDGSNFTLKIRSTKLEDSAMYFCASSESEGFEAFFGQGTRLTVV.

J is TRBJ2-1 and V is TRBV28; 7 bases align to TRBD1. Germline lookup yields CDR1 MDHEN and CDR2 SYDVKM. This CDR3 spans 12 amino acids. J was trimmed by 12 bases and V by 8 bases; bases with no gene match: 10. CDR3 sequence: CASCYDRDVQFF. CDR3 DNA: TGTGCCAGCTGCTATGACAGGGATGTGCAGTTCTTC.

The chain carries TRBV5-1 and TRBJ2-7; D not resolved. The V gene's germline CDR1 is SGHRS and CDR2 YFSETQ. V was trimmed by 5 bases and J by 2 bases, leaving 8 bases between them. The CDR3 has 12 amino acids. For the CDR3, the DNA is TGCGCCAGCAGGGGCTCAGCCTACGAGCAGTACTTC. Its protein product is CASRGSAYEQYF.

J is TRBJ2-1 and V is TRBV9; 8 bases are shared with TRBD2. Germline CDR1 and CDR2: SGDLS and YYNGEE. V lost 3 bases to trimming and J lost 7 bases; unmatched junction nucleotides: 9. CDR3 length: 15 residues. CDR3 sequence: CASSGGQTSGNEQFF. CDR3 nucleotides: TGTGCCAGCAGCGGTGGTCAAACTAGCGGTAATGAGCAGTTCTTC.

CDR3 in amino acids: CASSFPARSITGELFF. For the CDR3, the DNA is TGTGCCAGCAGCTTCCCCGCTCGGAGCATCACCGGGGAGCTGTTTTTT. The genes are TRBV7-9 and TRBJ2-2; D not resolved. Germline assignment: CDR1 SEHNR and CDR2 FQNEAQ (reference sequence). V was trimmed by 3 bases and J by 4 bases, leaving 15 bases between them. The CDR3 is 16 residues long.

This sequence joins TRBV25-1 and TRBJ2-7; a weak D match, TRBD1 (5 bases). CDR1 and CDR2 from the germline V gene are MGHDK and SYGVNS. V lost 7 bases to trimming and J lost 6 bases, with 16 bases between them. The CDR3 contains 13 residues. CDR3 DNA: TGTGCCAGCACCGCAGGGCACGGTGGCGAGCAGTACTTC. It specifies CASTAGHGGEQYF.

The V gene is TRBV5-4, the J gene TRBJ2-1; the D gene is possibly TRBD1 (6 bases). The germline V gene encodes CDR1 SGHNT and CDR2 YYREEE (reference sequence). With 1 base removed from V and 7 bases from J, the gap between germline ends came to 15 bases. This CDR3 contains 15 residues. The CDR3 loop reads CASSLIQGEGNEQFF. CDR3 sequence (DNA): TGTGCCAGCAGCTTGATACAGGGCGAGGGAAATGAGCAGTTCTTC. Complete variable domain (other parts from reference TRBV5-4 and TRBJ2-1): ETGVTQSPTHLIKTRGQQVTLRCSSQSGHNTVSWYQQALGQGPQFIFQYYREEENGRGNFPPRFSGLQFPNYSSELNVNALELDDSALYLCASSLIQGEGNEQFFGPGTRLTVL.

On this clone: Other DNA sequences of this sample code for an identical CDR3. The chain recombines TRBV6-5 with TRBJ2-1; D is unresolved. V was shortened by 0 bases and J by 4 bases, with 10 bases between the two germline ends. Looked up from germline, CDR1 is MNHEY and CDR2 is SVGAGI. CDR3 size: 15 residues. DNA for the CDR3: TGTGCCAGCAGTTACTCTGGAGACTCGTACAATGAGCAGTTCTTC. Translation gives CASSYSGDSYNEQFF.

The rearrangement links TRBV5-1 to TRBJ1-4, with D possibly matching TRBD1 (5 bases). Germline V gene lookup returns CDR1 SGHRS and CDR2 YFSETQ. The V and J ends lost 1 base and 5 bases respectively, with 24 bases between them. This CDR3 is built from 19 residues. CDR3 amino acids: CASSLYVFIRDPGNEKLFF. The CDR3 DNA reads TGCGCCAGCAGCTTGTACGTTTTTATTCGGGATCCAGGGAATGAAAAACTGTTTTTT.

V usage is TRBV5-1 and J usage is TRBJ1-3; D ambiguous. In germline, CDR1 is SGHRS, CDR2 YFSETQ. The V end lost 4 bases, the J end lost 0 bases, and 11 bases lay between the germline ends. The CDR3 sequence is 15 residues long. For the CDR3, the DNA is TGCGCCAGCAGCGCCGATGGACGCTCTGGAAACACCATATATTTT. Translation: CASSADGRSGNTIYF.

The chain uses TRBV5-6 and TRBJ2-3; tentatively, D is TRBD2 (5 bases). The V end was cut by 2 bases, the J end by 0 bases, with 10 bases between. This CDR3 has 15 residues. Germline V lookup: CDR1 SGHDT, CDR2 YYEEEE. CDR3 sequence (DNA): TGTGCCAGCAGCTTTGAGGGAGCAAGCACAGATACGCAGTATTTT. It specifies CASSFEGASTDTQYF.

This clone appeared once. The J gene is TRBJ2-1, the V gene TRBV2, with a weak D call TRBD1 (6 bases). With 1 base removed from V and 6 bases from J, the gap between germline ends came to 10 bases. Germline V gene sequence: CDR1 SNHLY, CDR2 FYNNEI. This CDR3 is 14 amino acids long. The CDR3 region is CASSEGGGSNEQFF. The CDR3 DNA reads TGTGCCAGCAGTGAAGGTGGGGGCAGCAATGAGCAGTTCTTC.

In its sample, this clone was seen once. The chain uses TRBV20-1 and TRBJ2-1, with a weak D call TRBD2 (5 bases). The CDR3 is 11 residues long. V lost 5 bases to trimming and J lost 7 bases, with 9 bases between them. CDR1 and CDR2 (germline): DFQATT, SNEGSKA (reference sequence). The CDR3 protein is CSAPRLNEQFF. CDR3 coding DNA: TGCAGTGCTCCACGACTAAATGAGCAGTTCTTC.

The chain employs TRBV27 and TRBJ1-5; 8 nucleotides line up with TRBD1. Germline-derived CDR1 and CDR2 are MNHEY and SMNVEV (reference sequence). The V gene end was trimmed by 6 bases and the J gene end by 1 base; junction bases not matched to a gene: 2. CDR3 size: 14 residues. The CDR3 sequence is CASRTGASNQPQHF. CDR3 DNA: TGTGCCAGCAGGACAGGGGCGAGCAATCAGCCCCAGCATTTT.

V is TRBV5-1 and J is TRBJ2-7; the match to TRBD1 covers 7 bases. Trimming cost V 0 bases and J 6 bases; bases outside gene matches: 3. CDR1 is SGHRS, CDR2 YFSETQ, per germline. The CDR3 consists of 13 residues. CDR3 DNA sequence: TGCGCCAGCAGCTTGGGGGGACAGCCCGAGCAGTACTTC. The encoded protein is CASSLGGQPEQYF. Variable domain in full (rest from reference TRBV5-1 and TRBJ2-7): KAGVTQTPRYLIKTRGQQVTLSCSPISGHRSVSWYQQTPGQGLQFLFEYFSETQRNKGNFPGRFSGRQFSNSRSEMNVSTLELGDSALYLCASSLGGQPEQYFGPGTRLTVT.

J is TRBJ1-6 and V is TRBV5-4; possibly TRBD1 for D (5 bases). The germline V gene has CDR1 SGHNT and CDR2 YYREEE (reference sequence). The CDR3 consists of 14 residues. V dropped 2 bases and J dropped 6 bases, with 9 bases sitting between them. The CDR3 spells CASSFKGVNSPLHF. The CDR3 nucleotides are TGTGCCAGCAGCTTTAAAGGGGTTAATTCACCCCTCCACTTT.

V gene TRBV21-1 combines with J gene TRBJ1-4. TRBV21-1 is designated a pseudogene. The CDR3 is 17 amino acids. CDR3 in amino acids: CASSKAGASVANEKLFF. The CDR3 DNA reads TGTGCCAGCAGCAAAGCTGGCGCCAGTGTGGCTAATGAAAAACTGTTTTTT.

The CDR3 bases are TGTGCCAGCAGCAGGACCACACGGCAAGCTTTCTTT. Its translation: CASSRTTRQAFF. V usage is TRBV21-1 and J usage is TRBJ1-1. TRBV21-1 is described as a pseudogene. The CDR3 covers 12 residues.

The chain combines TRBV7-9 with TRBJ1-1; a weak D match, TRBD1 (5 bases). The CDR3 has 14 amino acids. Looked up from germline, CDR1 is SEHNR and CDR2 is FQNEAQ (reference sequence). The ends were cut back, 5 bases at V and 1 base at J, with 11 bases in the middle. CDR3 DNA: TGTGCCAGCAGCCTGGGACCTAAGAACACTGAAGCTTTCTTT. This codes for CASSLGPKNTEAFF.